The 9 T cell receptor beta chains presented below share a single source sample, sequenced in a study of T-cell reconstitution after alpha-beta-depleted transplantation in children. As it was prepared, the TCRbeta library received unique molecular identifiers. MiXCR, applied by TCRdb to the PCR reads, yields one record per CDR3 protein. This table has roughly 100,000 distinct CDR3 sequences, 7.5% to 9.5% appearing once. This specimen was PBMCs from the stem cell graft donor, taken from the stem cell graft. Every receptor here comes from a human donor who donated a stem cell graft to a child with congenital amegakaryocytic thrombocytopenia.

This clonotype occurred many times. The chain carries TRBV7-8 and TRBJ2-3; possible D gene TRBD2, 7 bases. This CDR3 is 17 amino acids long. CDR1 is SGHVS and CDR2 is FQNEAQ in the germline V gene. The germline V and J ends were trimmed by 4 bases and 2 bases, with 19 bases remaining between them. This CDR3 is CASSSQVGGPNTDTQYF. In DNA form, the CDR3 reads TGTGCCAGCAGCTCCCAGGTCGGGGGGCCCAACACAGATACGCAGTATTTT.

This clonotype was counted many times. Here the CDR3 DNA reads TGTGCCAGCTCTACCTTGACTAGCGGACAAGAGACCCAGTACTTC. This codes for CASSTLTSGQETQYF. The chain uses TRBV28 and TRBJ2-5, with 9 bases matching TRBD2. The V and J ends lost 8 bases and 2 bases, in that order; junction bases with no gene match: 9. The germline V gene has CDR1 MDHEN and CDR2 SYDVKM. The CDR3 has 15 amino acids.

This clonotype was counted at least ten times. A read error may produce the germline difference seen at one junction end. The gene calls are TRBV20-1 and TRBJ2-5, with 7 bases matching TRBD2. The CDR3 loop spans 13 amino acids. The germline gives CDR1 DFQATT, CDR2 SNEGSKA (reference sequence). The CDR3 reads CSVRGTMRETQYF. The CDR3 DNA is TGCAGTGTTAGAGGGACTATGCGAGAGACCCAGTACTTC.

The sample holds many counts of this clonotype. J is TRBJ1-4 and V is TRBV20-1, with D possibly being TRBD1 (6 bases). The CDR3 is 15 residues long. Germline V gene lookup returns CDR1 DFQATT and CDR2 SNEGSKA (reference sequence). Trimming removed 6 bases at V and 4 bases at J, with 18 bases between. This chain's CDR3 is CSAQMGGEINEKLFF. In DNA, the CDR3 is TGCAGTGCCCAGATGGGGGGCGAAATTAATGAAAAACTGTTTTTT.

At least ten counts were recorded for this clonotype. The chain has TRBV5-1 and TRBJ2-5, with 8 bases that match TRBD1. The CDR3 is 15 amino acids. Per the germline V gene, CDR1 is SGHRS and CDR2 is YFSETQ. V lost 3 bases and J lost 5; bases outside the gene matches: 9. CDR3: CASSSIPGGRETQYF. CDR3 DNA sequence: TGCGCCAGCAGCTCTATCCCAGGGGGCCGGGAGACCCAGTACTTC.

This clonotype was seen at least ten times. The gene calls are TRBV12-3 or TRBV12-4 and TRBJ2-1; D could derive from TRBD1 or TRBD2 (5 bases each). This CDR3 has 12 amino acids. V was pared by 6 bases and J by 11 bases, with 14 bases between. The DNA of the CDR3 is TGTGCCAGCAGCTCCAGCCCGGGACAGCAGTTCTTC. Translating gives CASSSSPGQQFF.

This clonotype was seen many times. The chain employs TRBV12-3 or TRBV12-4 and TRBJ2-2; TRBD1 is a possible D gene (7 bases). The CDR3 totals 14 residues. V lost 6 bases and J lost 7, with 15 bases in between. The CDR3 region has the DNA TGTGCCAGCAGCCCCACAGGGGAGGTCGGGGAGCTGTTTTTT. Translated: CASSPTGEVGELFF.

DNA for the CDR3: TGTGCCAGCAGTTCACAGGGGTCACTCGGCTACACCTTC. Translating gives CASSSQGSLGYTF. The gene calls are TRBV27 and TRBJ1-2, with 7 bases lining up with TRBD1. Germline V gene sequence: CDR1 MNHEY, CDR2 SMNVEV (reference sequence). The CDR3 covers 13 residues. Trimming at V came to 4 bases and at J to 8 bases, leaving 7 bases not matched to a gene.

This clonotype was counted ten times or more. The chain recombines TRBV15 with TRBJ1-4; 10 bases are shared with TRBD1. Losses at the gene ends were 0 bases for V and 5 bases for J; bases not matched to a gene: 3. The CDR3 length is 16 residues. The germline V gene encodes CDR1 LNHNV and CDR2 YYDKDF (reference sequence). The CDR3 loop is CATSRDRQGANEKLFF. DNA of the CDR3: TGTGCCACCAGCAGAGATCGACAGGGGGCCAATGAAAAACTGTTTTTT.